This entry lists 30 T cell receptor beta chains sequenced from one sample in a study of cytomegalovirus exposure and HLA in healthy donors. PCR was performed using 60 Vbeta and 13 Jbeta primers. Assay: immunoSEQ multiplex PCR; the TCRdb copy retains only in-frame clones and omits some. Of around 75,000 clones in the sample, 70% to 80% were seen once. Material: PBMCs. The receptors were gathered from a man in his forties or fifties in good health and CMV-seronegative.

The CDR3, as DNA: TGCGCCAGCAGCCAAGAGTGGTTGAACAGGGGTTACGAGCAGTACTTC. Its protein product is CASSQEWLNRGYEQYF. The chain joins TRBV4-3 to TRBJ2-7; 7 bases fit TRBD1. Germline V gene lookup returns CDR1 LGHNA and CDR2 YSLEER. The CDR3 sequence is 16 residues long. The V and J ends lost 0 bases and 4 bases, in that order; junction bases with no gene match: 9.

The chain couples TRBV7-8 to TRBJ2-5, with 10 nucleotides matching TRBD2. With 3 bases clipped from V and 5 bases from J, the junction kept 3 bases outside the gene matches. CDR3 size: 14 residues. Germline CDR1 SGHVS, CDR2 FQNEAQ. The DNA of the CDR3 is TGTGCCAGCAGCTTTATTAGCGGGGGGGAGACCCAGTACTTC. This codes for CASSFISGGETQYF. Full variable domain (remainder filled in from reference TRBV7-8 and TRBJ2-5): GAGVSQSPRYKVAKRGQDVALRCDPISGHVSLFWYQQALGQGPEFLTYFQNEAQLDKSGLPSDRFFAERPEGSVSTLKIQRTQQEDSAVYLCASSFISGGETQYFGPGTRLLVL.

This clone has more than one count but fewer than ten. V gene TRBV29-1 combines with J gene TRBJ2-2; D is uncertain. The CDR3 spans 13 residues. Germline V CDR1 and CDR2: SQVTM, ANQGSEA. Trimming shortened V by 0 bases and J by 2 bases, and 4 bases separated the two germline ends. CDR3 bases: TGCAGCGTTGAAGACACAAACACCGGGGAGCTGTTTTTT. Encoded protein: CSVEDTNTGELFF.

In DNA, the CDR3 is TGTGCCAGCAGCACTAGCGGGTCCCCCGGAGAGCAGTTCTTC. This translates into CASSTSGSPGEQFF. The chain employs TRBV9 and TRBJ2-1; 9 bases fit TRBD2. Germline values: CDR1 SGDLS, CDR2 YYNGEE. V was pared by 4 bases and J by 10 bases, with 9 bases of the junction left unmatched. This CDR3 contains 14 residues.

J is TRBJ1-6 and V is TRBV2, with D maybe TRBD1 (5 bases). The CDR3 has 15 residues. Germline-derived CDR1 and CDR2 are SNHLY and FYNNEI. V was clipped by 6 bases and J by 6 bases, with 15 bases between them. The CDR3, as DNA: TGTGCCAGCAGCCTTTCTGGACAAGTTAATTCACCCCTCCACTTT. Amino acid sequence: CASSLSGQVNSPLHF. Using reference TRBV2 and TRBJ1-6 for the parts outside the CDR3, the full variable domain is EPEVTQTPSHQVTQMGQEVILRCVPISNHLYFYWYRQILGQKVEFLVSFYNNEISEKSEIFDDQFSVERPDGSNFTLKIRSTKLEDSAMYFCASSLSGQVNSPLHFGNGTRLTVT.

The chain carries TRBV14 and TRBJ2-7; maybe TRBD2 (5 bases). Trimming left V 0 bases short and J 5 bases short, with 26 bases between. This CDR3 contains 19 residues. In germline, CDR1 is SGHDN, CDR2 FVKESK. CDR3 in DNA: TGTGCCAGCAGCCAAGATTATGTAACAGACTCCCCGTGGGGAGACGAGCAGTACTTC. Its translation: CASSQDYVTDSPWGDEQYF.

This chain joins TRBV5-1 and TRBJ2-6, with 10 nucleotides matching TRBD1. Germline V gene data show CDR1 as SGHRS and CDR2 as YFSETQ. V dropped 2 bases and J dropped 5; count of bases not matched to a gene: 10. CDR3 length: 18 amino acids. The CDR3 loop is CASSLWTGGGKRANVLTF. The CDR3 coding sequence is TGCGCCAGCAGCTTATGGACAGGGGGAGGAAAAAGGGCCAACGTCCTGACTTTC.

The CDR3 DNA is TGTGCCAGCAGCCCGCAGGGGAATTCACCCCTCCACTTT. This sequence encodes CASSPQGNSPLHF. The chain combines TRBV7-9 with TRBJ1-6; perhaps TRBD1 as D (6 bases). The germline CDR1 and CDR2 sequences are SEHNR and FQNEAQ (reference sequence). Between the trimmed V and J ends, which lost 5 bases and 7 bases, there was a span of 9 bases. The CDR3 runs to 13 residues.

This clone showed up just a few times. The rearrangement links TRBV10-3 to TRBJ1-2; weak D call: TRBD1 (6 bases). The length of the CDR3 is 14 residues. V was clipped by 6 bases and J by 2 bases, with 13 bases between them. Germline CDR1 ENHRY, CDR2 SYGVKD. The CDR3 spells CAISRQDSNYGYTF. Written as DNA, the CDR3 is TGTGCCATCAGCAGACAGGACAGCAACTATGGCTACACCTTC.

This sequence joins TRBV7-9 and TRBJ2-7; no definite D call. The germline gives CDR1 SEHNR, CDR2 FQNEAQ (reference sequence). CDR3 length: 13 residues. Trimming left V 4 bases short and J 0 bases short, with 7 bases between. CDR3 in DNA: TGTGCCAGCAGCTCAGGATCCTCCTACGAGCAGTACTTC. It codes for CASSSGSSYEQYF.

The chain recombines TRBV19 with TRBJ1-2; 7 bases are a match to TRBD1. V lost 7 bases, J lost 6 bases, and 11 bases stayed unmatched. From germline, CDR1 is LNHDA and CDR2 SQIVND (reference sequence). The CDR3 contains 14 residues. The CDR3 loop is CASNTRQGRNGYTF. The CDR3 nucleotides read TGTGCCAGTAATACCAGACAGGGAAGGAATGGCTACACCTTC. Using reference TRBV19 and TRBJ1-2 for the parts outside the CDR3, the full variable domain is DGGITQSPKYLFRKEGQNVTLSCEQNLNHDAMYWYRQDPGQGLRLIYYSQIVNDFQKGDIAEGYSVSREKKESFPLTVTSAQKNPTAFYLCASNTRQGRNGYTFGSGTRLTVV.

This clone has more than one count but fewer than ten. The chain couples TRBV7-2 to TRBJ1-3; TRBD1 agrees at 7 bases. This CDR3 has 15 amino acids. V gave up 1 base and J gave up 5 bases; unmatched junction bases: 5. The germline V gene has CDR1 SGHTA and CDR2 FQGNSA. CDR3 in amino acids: CASSLVRGGRNTIYF. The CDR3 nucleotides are TGTGCCAGCAGCTTAGTTCGAGGGGGCAGAAACACCATATATTTT.

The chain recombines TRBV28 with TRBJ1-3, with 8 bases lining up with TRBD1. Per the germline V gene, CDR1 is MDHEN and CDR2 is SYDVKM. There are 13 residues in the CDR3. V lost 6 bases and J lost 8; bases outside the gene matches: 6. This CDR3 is CASSYDRGDTIYF. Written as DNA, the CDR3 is TGTGCCAGCAGCTATGACAGGGGTGACACCATATATTTT.

CDR3 region: CASTGATSGNTIYF. DNA of the CDR3: TGTGCCAGTACAGGGGCCACCTCTGGAAACACCATATATTTT. The chain recombines TRBV19 with TRBJ1-3; possible D gene TRBD1, 6 bases. Between the trimmed V and J ends, which lost 7 bases and 0 bases, there was a span of 10 bases. Germline CDR1 reads LNHDA; CDR2 reads SQIVND (reference sequence). This CDR3 has 14 amino acids.

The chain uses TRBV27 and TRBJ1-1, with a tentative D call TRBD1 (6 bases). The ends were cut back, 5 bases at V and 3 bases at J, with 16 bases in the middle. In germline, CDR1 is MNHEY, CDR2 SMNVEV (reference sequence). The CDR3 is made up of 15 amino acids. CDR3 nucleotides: TGTGCCAGCAGTGAACGGACAGAGGGGCACACTGAAGCTTTCTTT. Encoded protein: CASSERTEGHTEAFF.

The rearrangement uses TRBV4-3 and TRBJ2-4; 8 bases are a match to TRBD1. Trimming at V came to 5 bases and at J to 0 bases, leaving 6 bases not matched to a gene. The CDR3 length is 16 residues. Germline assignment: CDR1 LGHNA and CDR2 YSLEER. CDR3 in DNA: TGCGCCAGCAGCTGGACAGGGAGGTCAGCCAAAAACATTCAGTACTTC. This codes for CASSWTGRSAKNIQYF.

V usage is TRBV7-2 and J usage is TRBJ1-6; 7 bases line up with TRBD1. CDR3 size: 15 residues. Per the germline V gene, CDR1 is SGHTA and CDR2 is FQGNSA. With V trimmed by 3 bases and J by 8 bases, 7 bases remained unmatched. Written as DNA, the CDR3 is TGTGCCAGCAGCTTTATCCATCAGGGGGATTCACCCCTCCACTTT. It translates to CASSFIHQGDSPLHF.

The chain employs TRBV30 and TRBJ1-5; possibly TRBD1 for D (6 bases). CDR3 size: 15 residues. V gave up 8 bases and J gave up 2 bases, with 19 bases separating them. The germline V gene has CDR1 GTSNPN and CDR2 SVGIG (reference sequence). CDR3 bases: TGTGCCGCCCGGGGGGGGCTGCATGGCAATCAGCCCCAGCATTTT. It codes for CAARGGLHGNQPQHF. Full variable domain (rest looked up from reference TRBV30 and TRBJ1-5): SQTIHQWPATLVQPVGSPLSLECTVEGTSNPNLYWYRQAAGRGLQLLFYSVGIGQISSEVPQNLSASRPQDRQFILSSKKLLLSDSGFYLCAARGGLHGNQPQHFGDGTRLSIL.

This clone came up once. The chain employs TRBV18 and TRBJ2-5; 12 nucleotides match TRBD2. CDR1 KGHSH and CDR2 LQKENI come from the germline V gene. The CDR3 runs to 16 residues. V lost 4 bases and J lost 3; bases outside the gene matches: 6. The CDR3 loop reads CASSLSTSGGKETQYF. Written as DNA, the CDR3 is TGTGCCAGCTCACTTTCGACTAGCGGGGGAAAAGAGACCCAGTACTTC.

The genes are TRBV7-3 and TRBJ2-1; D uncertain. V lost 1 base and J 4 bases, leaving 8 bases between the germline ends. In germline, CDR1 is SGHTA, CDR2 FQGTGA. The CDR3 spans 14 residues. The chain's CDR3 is CASSLNPGYNEQFF. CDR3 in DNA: TGTGCCAGCAGCTTAAATCCCGGGTACAATGAGCAGTTCTTC.

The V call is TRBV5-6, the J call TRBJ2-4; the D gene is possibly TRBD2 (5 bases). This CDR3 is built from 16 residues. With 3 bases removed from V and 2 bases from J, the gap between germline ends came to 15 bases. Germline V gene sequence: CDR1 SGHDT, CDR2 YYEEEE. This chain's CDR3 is CASSSRAVLTKNIQYF. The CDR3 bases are TGTGCCAGCAGCTCGAGGGCCGTGTTAACCAAAAACATTCAGTACTTC. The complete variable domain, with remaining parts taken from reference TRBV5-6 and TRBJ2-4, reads DAGVTQSPTHLIKTRGQQVTLRCSPKSGHDTVSWYQQALGQGPQFIFQYYEEEERQRGNFPDRFSGHQFPNYSSELNVNALLLGDSALYLCASSSRAVLTKNIQYFGAGTRLSVL.

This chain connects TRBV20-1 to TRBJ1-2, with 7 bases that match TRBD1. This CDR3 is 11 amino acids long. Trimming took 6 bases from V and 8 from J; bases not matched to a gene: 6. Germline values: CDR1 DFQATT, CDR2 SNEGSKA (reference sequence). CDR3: CSANRGEGYTF. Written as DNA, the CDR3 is TGCAGTGCAAACAGGGGCGAGGGCTACACCTTC.

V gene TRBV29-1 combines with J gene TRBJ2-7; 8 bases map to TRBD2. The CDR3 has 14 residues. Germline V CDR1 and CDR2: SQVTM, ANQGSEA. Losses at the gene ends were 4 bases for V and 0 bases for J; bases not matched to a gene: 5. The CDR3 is CSVGDGGVSYEQYF. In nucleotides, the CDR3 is TGCAGCGTTGGGGACGGGGGGGTCTCCTACGAGCAGTACTTC.

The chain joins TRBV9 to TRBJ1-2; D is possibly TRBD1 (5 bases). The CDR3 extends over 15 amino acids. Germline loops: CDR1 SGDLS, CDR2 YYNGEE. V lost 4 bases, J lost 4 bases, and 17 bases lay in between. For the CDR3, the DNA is TGTGCCAGCAGCCCCATGTCGGGGGTAGGCTATGGCTACACCTTC. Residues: CASSPMSGVGYGYTF.

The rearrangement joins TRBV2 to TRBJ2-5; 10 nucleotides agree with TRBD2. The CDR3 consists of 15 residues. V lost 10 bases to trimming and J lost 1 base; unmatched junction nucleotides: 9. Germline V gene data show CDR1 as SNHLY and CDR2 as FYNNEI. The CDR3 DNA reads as TGTGCCAACCTTGCAAAGCGGGGGGGCCAAGAGACCCAGTACTTC. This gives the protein CANLAKRGGQETQYF.

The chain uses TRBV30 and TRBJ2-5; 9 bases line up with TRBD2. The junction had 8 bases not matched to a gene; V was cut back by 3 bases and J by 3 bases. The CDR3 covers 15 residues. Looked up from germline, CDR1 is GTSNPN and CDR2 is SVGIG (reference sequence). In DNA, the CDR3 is TGTGCCTGGAGCCGGAAACTAGCGGGTGAAGAGACCCAGTACTTC. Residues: CAWSRKLAGEETQYF.

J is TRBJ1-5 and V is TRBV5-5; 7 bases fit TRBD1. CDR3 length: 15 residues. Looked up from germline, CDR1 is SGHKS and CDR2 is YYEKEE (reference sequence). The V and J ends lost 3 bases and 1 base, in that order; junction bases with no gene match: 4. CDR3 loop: CASSSGRGSNQPQHF. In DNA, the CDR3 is TGTGCCAGCAGCTCGGGCAGGGGGAGCAATCAGCCCCAGCATTTT.

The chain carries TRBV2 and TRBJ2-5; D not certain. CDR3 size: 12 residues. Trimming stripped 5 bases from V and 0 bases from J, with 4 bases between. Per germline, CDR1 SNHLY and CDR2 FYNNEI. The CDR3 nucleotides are TGTGCCAGCAGTCAGGACCAAGAGACCCAGTACTTC. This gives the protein CASSQDQETQYF.

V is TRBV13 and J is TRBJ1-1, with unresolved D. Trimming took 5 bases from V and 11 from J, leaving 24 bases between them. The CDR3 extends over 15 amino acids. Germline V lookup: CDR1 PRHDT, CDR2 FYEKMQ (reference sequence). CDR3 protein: CASSPTTPGSQTAFF. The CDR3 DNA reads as TGTGCCAGCAGCCCAACGACCCCCGGGAGTCAAACGGCTTTCTTT.

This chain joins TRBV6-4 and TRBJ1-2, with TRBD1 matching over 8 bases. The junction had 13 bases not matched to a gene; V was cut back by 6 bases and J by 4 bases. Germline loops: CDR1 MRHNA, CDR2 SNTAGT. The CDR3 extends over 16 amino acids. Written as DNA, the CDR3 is TGTGCCAGCAGGACAGGGGAGGGGCCTTATCCCTATGGCTACACCTTC. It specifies CASRTGEGPYPYGYTF.